One and the same sample provided the 20 T cell receptor beta chains below, sequenced in a study of blood T cells in healthy people across ages. A second about 6 to 11 cycle PCR used barcoded and J-beta primers. Using its own MiXCR run on the 5' RACE reads, TCRdb lists one record per CDR3 protein. The sample records about 1.6 million distinct CDR3 sequences, 30% to 40% being singletons. Sequencing input: blood. The receptors stem from a woman between 25 and 40 years old in good health.

This clonotype was seen only a few times. This chain joins TRBV6-4 and TRBJ2-3; TRBD2 agrees at 11 bases. Germline V gives CDR1 MRHNA, CDR2 SNTAGT. This CDR3 is 16 amino acids long. Losses at the gene ends were 3 bases for V and 3 bases for J; bases not matched to a gene: 5. In nucleotides, the CDR3 is TGTGCCAGCAGTGAATTGGGGACTAGCGGAACAGATACGCAGTATTTT. Amino acids: CASSELGTSGTDTQYF.

CDR3 sequence reads: CASSLGGGGARNNEQFF. In nucleotides, the CDR3 is TGTGCCAGCAGCTTAGGGGGGGGCGGAGCTAGGAACAATGAGCAGTTCTTC. This rearrangement joins TRBV7-9 to TRBJ2-1; D is possibly TRBD2 (7 bases). V was cut by 1 base and J by 5 bases, with 18 bases left in between. Per germline, CDR1 SEHNR and CDR2 FQNEAQ (reference sequence). CDR3 length: 17 residues. Combining the CDR3 with reference TRBV7-9 and TRBJ2-1 gives the whole variable domain DTGVSQNPRHKITKRGQNVTFRCDPISEHNRLYWYRQTLGQGPEFLTYFQNEAQLEKSRLLSDRFSAERPKGSFSTLEIQRTEQGDSAMYLCASSLGGGGARNNEQFFGPGTRLTVL.

This chain connects TRBV18 to TRBJ2-1; 7 nucleotides line up with TRBD2. The length of the CDR3 is 15 residues. The V and J ends lost 3 bases and 3 bases, in that order; junction bases with no gene match: 5. The V gene's germline CDR1 is KGHSH and CDR2 LQKENI. CDR3 DNA sequence: TGTGCCAGCTCACCGAATGCGGGGGACTACAATGAGCAGTTCTTC. This codes for CASSPNAGDYNEQFF.

V usage is TRBV4-1 and J usage is TRBJ1-4; unclear D gene. The CDR3 consists of 14 residues. V was trimmed by 0 bases and J by 7 bases, leaving 9 bases between them. The germline CDR1 and CDR2 sequences are MGHRA and YSYEKL. CDR3 DNA: TGCGCCAGCAGCCAAGATCTGGCACCTGAAAAACTGTTTTTT. Translation gives CASSQDLAPEKLFF.

This clonotype was recorded once. The chain joins TRBV2 to TRBJ2-1, with D uncertain. Per the germline V gene, CDR1 is SNHLY and CDR2 is FYNNEI. CDR3 length: 15 residues. V was clipped by 2 bases and J by 0 bases, with 8 bases between them. The CDR3, as DNA: TGTGCCAGCAGTGAATATCGCGGCTCCTACAATGAGCAGTTCTTC. Its translation: CASSEYRGSYNEQFF.

There are many counts of this clonotype. The gene calls are TRBV4-1 and TRBJ1-1; the D is unclear. Looked up from germline, CDR1 is MGHRA and CDR2 is YSYEKL. V lost 3 bases, J lost 2 bases, and 4 bases lay in between. The CDR3 loop spans 12 amino acids. CDR3 nucleotides: TGCGCCAGCAGCCACAGTAACACTGAAGCTTTCTTT. This translates into CASSHSNTEAFF.

The chain has TRBV7-2 and TRBJ1-1; no reliable D call. The V gene lost 1 base and the J gene lost 4 bases, with 13 bases spanning the gap. The CDR3 covers 15 residues. Per the germline V gene, CDR1 is SGHTA and CDR2 is FQGNSA. The CDR3 region is CASSLGWGTVTEAFF. The CDR3 DNA follows: TGTGCCAGCAGCTTAGGTTGGGGAACGGTCACTGAAGCTTTCTTT.

This clonotype was counted a few times. The rearrangement joins TRBV20-1 to TRBJ2-1; 10 bases agree with TRBD2. V lost 5 bases to trimming and J lost 7 bases; unmatched junction nucleotides: 5. CDR1 DFQATT and CDR2 SNEGSKA come from the germline V gene (reference sequence). CDR3 length: 13 residues. As DNA, the CDR3 is TGCAGTGCTTCTAGCGGGAGCGGAAATGAGCAGTTCTTC. This encodes CSASSGSGNEQFF.

V gene TRBV5-1 combines with J gene TRBJ2-4, with TRBD1 matching 7 bases. The J segment lost 13 bases and the V segment lost 4 bases, leaving 20 bases of the junction unmatched. CDR3 length: 16 residues. Germline V gene data show CDR1 as SGHRS and CDR2 as YFSETQ. DNA for the CDR3: TGCGCCAGCAGCCGTTCTCGGACAGGTTGGCCAGGGGAGCAGTACTTC. It is translated as CASSRSRTGWPGEQYF.

Concerning this clonotype: Given a much more abundant clone one base away, this may be a read error. The CDR3 here is CASRASGGPQETQFF. CDR3 DNA sequence: TGTGCCAGCAGAGCTAGCGGGGGGCCACAAGAGACCCAGTTCTTC. The chain joins TRBV2 to TRBJ2-5; the match to TRBD2 covers 11 bases. The DNA end lines up better with TRBJ2-1; the J call may be wrong. CDR3 length: 15 residues. Germline V gives CDR1 SNHLY, CDR2 FYNNEI.

The chain's CDR3 is CASIGEVEIDGYTF. CDR3 DNA sequence: TGCGCCAGCATCGGGGAGGTTGAGATCGATGGCTACACCTTC. V and J are TRBV5-1 and TRBJ1-2; D uncertain. V lost 6 bases, J lost 6 bases, and 18 bases lay in between. The CDR3 runs to 14 residues. CDR1 and CDR2 (germline): SGHRS, YFSETQ.

At least ten counts were recorded for this clonotype. This rearrangement joins TRBV29-1 to TRBJ2-7; TRBD1 aligns across 8 bases. Trimming took 0 bases from V and 10 from J; bases not matched to a gene: 5. The CDR3 extends over 12 amino acids. CDR1 is SQVTM, CDR2 ANQGSEA, per germline. Here the CDR3 reads CSVEDQGATQYF. The CDR3 nucleotides read TGCAGCGTTGAAGATCAGGGGGCCACCCAGTACTTC.

The chain links TRBV20-1 to TRBJ2-7; 13 bases are shared with TRBD2. Looked up from germline, CDR1 is DFQATT and CDR2 is SNEGSKA (reference sequence). CDR3 length: 15 amino acids. Trimming cost V 6 bases and J 1 base; bases outside gene matches: 6. Here the CDR3 DNA reads TGCAGTGCGGCTGGACTAGCGGGGGCGTCCTACGAGCAGTACTTC. Its protein product is CSAAGLAGASYEQYF.

The chain links TRBV7-2 to TRBJ2-2; D not certain. Trimming took off 2 bases at V and 2 bases at J, with 18 bases between the two ends. This CDR3 comprises 18 residues. Germline lookup yields CDR1 SGHTA and CDR2 FQGNSA. DNA of the CDR3: TGTGCCAGCAGCTTAAGGCCGATCCCCGACTTTAACACCGGGGAGCTGTTTTTT. As protein: CASSLRPIPDFNTGELFF.

The V call is TRBV20-1, the J call TRBJ2-7, with D tentatively TRBD1 (6 bases). V lost 7 bases to trimming and J lost 3 bases, with 13 bases between them. This CDR3 has 12 residues. Germline V gives CDR1 DFQATT, CDR2 SNEGSKA (reference sequence). As DNA, the CDR3 is TGCAGTGTTCCACAGGGTCTCTACGAGCAGTACTTC. This sequence encodes CSVPQGLYEQYF.

This sequence joins TRBV3-1 and TRBJ2-5; TRBD2 matches at 10 bases. This CDR3 spans 17 amino acids. V shed 5 bases and J 2 bases; nucleotides not matched to a gene: 11. Germline-derived CDR1 and CDR2 are LGHDT and YNNKEL (reference sequence). Here the CDR3 DNA reads TGTGCCAGCAGCGCGGCGGGGGTAGCGGGGGGTCAAGAGACCCAGTACTTC. Translated: CASSAAGVAGGQETQYF.

This sequence joins TRBV20-1 and TRBJ1-2; D gene unclear. V was shortened by 0 bases and J by 5 bases, with 13 bases between the two germline ends. The CDR3 runs 14 residues. Germline V gives CDR1 DFQATT, CDR2 SNEGSKA (reference sequence). The CDR3 sequence: CSARESGRTYGYTF. In nucleotides, the CDR3 is TGCAGTGCTAGAGAATCAGGCCGAACATATGGCTACACCTTC.

In its sample, this clonotype was seen many times. The V and J genes are TRBV29-1 and TRBJ2-5; maybe TRBD2 (5 bases). The V gene lost 2 bases and the J gene lost 2 bases, with 15 bases spanning the gap. This CDR3 has 15 residues. The germline V gene has CDR1 SQVTM and CDR2 ANQGSEA. CDR3 bases: TGCAGCGTTGAACCCGAGTTGGAGGCTCAAGAGACCCAGTACTTC. Protein: CSVEPELEAQETQYF.

As regards this clonotype: Because the CDR3's place on the DNA is in doubt, the DNA is left out and the CDR3 is given as listed by TCRdb. This chain links TRBV7-5 with TRBJ2-7; the DNA was not compared with TRBD2, the D call given in the table. TRBV7-5 is classified as a pseudogene. From its first to its last residue, the CDR3 has 15 amino acids. The CDR3 loop is CISVSEAQSPREQYF.

This clonotype was detected only a few times. The chain employs TRBV20-1 and TRBJ2-5; tentatively, D is TRBD1 (6 bases). The germline V gene encodes CDR1 DFQATT and CDR2 SNEGSKA (reference sequence). This CDR3 spans 15 amino acids. V was cut by 5 bases and J by 4 bases, with 20 bases left in between. The CDR3 DNA reads TGCAGTGCTCCGGTGGGGAACAGGGATCCAGAGACCCAGTACTTC. It translates to CSAPVGNRDPETQYF.